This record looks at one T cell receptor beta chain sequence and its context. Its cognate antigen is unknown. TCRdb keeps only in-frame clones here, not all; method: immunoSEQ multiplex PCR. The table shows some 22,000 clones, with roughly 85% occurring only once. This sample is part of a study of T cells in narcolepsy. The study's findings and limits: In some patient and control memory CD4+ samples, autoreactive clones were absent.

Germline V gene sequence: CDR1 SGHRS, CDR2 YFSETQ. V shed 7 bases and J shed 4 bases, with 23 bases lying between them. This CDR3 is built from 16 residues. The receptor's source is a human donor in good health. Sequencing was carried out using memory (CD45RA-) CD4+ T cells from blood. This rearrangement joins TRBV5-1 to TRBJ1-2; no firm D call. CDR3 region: CASGVLEGTGTYGYTF. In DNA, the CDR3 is TGCGCCAGCGGGGTGCTCGAGGGCACCGGAACCTATGGCTACACCTTC. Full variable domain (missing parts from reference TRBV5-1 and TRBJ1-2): KAGVTQTPRYLIKTRGQQVTLSCSPISGHRSVSWYQQTPGQGLQFLFEYFSETQRNKGNFPGRFSGRQFSNSRSEMNVSTLELGDSALYLCASGVLEGTGTYGYTFGSGTRLTVV.